Detailed here is one T cell receptor (beta chain). The data originate from a study of blood T cell repertoires in COVID-19. On the study more broadly: PBMCs, B-cell-depleted T cells, or T cells provided the cDNA or gDNA that made up the material.

Data came from immunoSEQ multiplex PCR; TCRdb stores just in-frame clones and leaves some out. The table includes 50,000 to 60,000 clones, 84% detected once. Looked up from germline, CDR1 is SQVTM and CDR2 is ANQGSEA. The CDR3 is made up of 13 amino acids. Trimming removed 2 bases from V and 3 bases from J, with 11 bases in between. Sequenced: peripheral blood. This receptor was taken from a man older than 75 with COVID-19, enrolled during active disease. The J gene is TRBJ2-7, the V gene TRBV29-1, with a weak D call TRBD1 (5 bases). Here the CDR3 DNA reads TGCAGCGTTGAACGTCGAGACAGCTACGAGCAGTACTTC. This encodes CSVERRDSYEQYF.